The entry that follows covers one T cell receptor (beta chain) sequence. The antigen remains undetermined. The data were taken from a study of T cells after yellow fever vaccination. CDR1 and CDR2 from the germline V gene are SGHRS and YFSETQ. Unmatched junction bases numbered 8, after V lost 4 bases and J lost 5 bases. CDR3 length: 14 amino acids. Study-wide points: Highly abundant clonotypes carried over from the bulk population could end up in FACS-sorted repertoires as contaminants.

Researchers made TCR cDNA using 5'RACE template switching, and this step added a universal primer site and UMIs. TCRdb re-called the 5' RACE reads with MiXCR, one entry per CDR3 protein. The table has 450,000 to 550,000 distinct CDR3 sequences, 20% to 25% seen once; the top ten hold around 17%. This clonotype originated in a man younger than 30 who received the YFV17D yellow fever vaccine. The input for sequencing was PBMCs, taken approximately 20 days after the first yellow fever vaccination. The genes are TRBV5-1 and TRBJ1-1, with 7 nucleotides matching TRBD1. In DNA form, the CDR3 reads TGCGCCAGCAGCCTCCAGGGGGTAGTTACTGAAGCTTTCTTT. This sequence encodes CASSLQGVVTEAFF.